What follows are 12 T cell receptor beta chains derived from one specimen sequenced in a study of blood T cell repertoires in COVID-19. This table comes from immunoSEQ multiplex PCR, and its TCRdb copy is limited to in-frame clones, with some not included. This sample yields 60,000 or so clones, of which around 87% are seen a single time; approximately 6.9% belongs to the top ten. The sample taken for sequencing was peripheral blood. These receptor sequences come from a man aged 60-69 years with active or convalescent COVID-19.

The chain recombines TRBV19 with TRBJ1-5, with a possible D match to TRBD1 (5 bases). Germline CDR1 is LNHDA and CDR2 is SQIVND (reference sequence). This CDR3 has 14 residues. Deletions cut 6 bases from V and 7 bases from J, with 16 bases between. The CDR3, as DNA: TGTGCCAGTAGCGTACGTCGTGGGGCCCAGCCCCAGCATTTT. Amino acid sequence: CASSVRRGAQPQHF.

V gene TRBV19 combines with J gene TRBJ2-1; 12 bases fit TRBD2. This CDR3 has 15 residues. Trimming removed 6 bases from V and 4 bases from J; junction bases left unmatched: 4. Germline values: CDR1 LNHDA, CDR2 SQIVND (reference sequence). The CDR3 coding sequence is TGTGCCAGTAGAAAACTAGCGGGAGGTTACAATGAGCAGTTCTTC. Residues: CASRKLAGGYNEQFF.

The chain recombines TRBV27 with TRBJ2-3, with 14 bases lining up with TRBD2. The V segment lost 5 bases and the J segment 8 bases; nucleotides outside the gene matches: 9. From germline, CDR1 is MNHEY and CDR2 SMNVEV (reference sequence). There are 16 residues in the CDR3. CDR3 loop: CASSPGTSGGPGTQYF. The DNA of the CDR3 is TGTGCCAGCAGTCCCGGGACTAGCGGGGGACCGGGTACGCAGTATTTT.

This chain uses TRBV5-4 with TRBJ2-7, with D maybe TRBD2 (7 bases). The CDR3 spans 14 residues. V was trimmed by 2 bases and J by 3 bases, leaving 12 bases between them. Germline CDR1 and CDR2: SGHNT and YYREEE (reference sequence). Written as DNA, the CDR3 is TGTGCCAGCAGCTTCGGGGGGACAATCTACGAGCAGTACTTC. Translation gives CASSFGGTIYEQYF.

This chain joins TRBV6-4 and TRBJ2-1; 8 nucleotides align to TRBD2. The trim removed 8 bases at V and 5 bases at J, leaving 14 bases unmatched. This CDR3 comprises 16 residues. Germline CDR1 and CDR2: MRHNA and SNTAGT. The CDR3 sequence: CASRQTGASGHNEQFF. In nucleotides, the CDR3 is TGTGCCAGCCGGCAGACTGGGGCTAGCGGGCACAATGAGCAGTTCTTC.

The rearrangement uses TRBV6-5 and TRBJ1-2; 9 bases match TRBD1. The germline gives CDR1 MNHEY, CDR2 SVGAGI. This CDR3 region has 15 residues. V shed 2 bases, J shed 2 bases, and the junction held 3 bases outside the gene matches. The CDR3 protein is CASSYEGQGNYGYTF. CDR3 in DNA: TGTGCCAGCAGTTACGAAGGACAGGGGAACTATGGCTACACCTTC.

This sequence joins TRBV2 and TRBJ1-5; 8 nucleotides line up with TRBD1. The CDR3 loop spans 18 amino acids. V gave up 5 bases and J gave up 5 bases; unmatched junction bases: 17. Germline-derived CDR1 and CDR2 are SNHLY and FYNNEI. As DNA, the CDR3 is TGTGCCAGCAGTCGGCACCTCCGGACAGGGCTTTCATATCAGCCCCAGCATTTT. It encodes CASSRHLRTGLSYQPQHF.

This rearrangement joins TRBV4-3 to TRBJ1-2, with no clear D. This CDR3 region has 16 residues. V gave up 0 bases and J gave up 8 bases, with 19 bases separating them. Per the germline V gene, CDR1 is LGHNA and CDR2 is YSLEER. The CDR3 coding sequence is TGCGCCAGCAGCCAAGATTTAATAGGAGGTGTAGGCGGCTACACCTTC. Translated: CASSQDLIGGVGGYTF.

The rearrangement links TRBV5-6 to TRBJ1-6; D call uncertain. The V end was cut by 3 bases, the J end by 10 bases, with 11 bases between. This CDR3 is built from 13 residues. In germline, CDR1 is SGHDT, CDR2 YYEEEE. The CDR3 loop reads CASSSWPGSPLHF. In nucleotides, the CDR3 is TGTGCCAGCAGCTCATGGCCGGGGTCACCCCTCCACTTT.

J is TRBJ1-5 and V is TRBV6-5; no clear D. Germline CDR1 reads MNHEY; CDR2 reads SVGAGI. The CDR3 spans 14 residues. V dropped 7 bases and J dropped 4 bases, with 14 bases sitting between them. The CDR3 reads CASTTQNRNQPQHF. CDR3 coding DNA: TGTGCCAGCACCACACAGAACCGAAATCAGCCCCAGCATTTT.

The V gene is TRBV7-3, the J gene TRBJ2-1, with TRBD1 matching over 9 bases. Germline loops: CDR1 SGHTA, CDR2 FQGTGA. This CDR3 contains 14 residues. With V trimmed by 5 bases and J by 9 bases, 8 bases remained unmatched. The CDR3 DNA follows: TGTGCCAGCAGCCTAAAGGGGACAGGGAGTGAGCAGTTCTTC. Its translation: CASSLKGTGSEQFF.

The chain carries TRBV2 and TRBJ2-3, with TRBD2 matching 11 bases. The CDR3 loop spans 15 amino acids. Germline V gene lookup returns CDR1 SNHLY and CDR2 FYNNEI. Germline trimming cut 5 bases from V and 6 bases from J; bases unmatched to any gene: 7. CDR3 in amino acids: CASSSLAGGYDTQYF. The DNA of the CDR3 is TGTGCCAGCAGTTCTCTAGCGGGAGGATACGATACGCAGTATTTT.